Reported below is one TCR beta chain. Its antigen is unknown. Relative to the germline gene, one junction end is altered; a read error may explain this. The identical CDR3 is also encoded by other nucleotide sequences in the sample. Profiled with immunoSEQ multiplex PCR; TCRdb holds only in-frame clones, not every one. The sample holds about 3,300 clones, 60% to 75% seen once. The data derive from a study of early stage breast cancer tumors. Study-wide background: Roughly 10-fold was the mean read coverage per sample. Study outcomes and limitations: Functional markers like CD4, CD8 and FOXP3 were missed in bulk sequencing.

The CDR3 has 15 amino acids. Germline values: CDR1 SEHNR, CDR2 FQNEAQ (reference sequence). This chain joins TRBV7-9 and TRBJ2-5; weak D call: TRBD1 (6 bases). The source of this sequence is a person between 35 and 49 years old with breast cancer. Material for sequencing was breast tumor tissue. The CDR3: CASSLGGQIQETQYF. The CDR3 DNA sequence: TGCGCCAGCAGCTTAGGGGGTCAAATACAAGAGACCCAGTACTTC.